This T cell receptor (beta chain) was documented in a study of regulatory T cells in long-lasting Graves disease. Researchers made TCR beta libraries by using iRepertoire HTBI primers and running Arm-PCR on CDR3 regions. TCRdb re-derived calls from the multiplex PCR reads in MiXCR, one entry per CDR3 protein. Of 250,000 or so distinct CDR3 sequences in the sample, over 20% are singletons; the top ten hold over 11%. Time point specified: newly diagnosed GD, antithyroid drugs for less than 3 months. PBMC-derived RNA was used for the TCR library. Enrollment of patients was through an endocrinology department in Xi'an, China. This clonotype was seen more than once but under ten times. What it binds is unknown. Germline values: CDR1 MNHEY, CDR2 SMNVEV (reference sequence). Trimming removed 3 bases at V and 1 base at J, with 18 bases between. The CDR3 loop spans 17 amino acids. Study findings and constraints: TRBV28 was favored in persistent disease, as were TRBJ1-2 and TRBJ2-5. Persistent Graves' patients possessed reduced TCR diversity relative to recently diagnosed ones. Persistent patients had more shared public clonotypes (under 3,000) than new patients (about 870).

This receptor was identified in a female donor with Graves disease. The chain employs TRBV27 and TRBJ1-1; D might be TRBD1 (6 bases). The sequencing used peripheral blood mononuclear cells (PBMCs), collected at new diagnosis, from a patient treated with antithyroid drugs. DNA of the CDR3: TGTGCCAGCAGTTTTTCGGCAGGGTGGGGGCAGAACACTGAAGCTTTCTTT. Translation gives CASSFSAGWGQNTEAFF.